The T cell receptor (beta chain) described here comes from a study of T cells in localized non-small cell lung cancer. Regarding the study as a whole: Patients showing higher blood T cell density tended to see longer overall survival.

Of note for this clone: Its target is unknown.

This table comes from immunoSEQ multiplex PCR, and its TCRdb copy is limited to in-frame clones, with some not included. The repertoire holds 45,000 to 55,000 clones, about 72% seen once, with about a sixth in the top ten. CDR3 size: 15 residues. Germline V gene lookup returns CDR1 SGDLS and CDR2 YYNGEE. V gave up 0 bases and J gave up 6 bases; unmatched junction bases: 6. This rearrangement joins TRBV9 to TRBJ2-7; 10 bases agree with TRBD1. The clonotype was recovered from a man aged 35 to 69 with stage I squamous cell lung carcinoma. The specimen was peripheral blood, collected before any cancer treatment. The CDR3: CASSVEGTGVTEQYF. In nucleotides, the CDR3 is TGTGCCAGCAGCGTAGAAGGGACAGGGGTTACCGAGCAGTACTTC.